Presented here are 8 T cell receptor beta chains from one specimen sequenced in a study of identical twins. TCRdb independently ran MiXCR on the 5' RACE reads; one entry per CDR3 protein. The data hold some 1,700,000 distinct CDR3 sequences, with roughly a third observed a single time. The sequenced material came from cord blood. Every receptor here comes from a newborn girl in good health.

This chain joins TRBV7-9 and TRBJ2-3, with 9 bases fitting TRBD2. V dropped 4 bases and J dropped 2; count of bases not matched to a gene: 10. From germline, CDR1 is SEHNR and CDR2 FQNEAQ (reference sequence). The CDR3 sequence is 17 residues long. CDR3 sequence: CASSSPEGTSSTDTQYF. In DNA form, the CDR3 reads TGTGCCAGCAGCTCACCCGAGGGGACTAGCTCCACAGATACGCAGTATTTT.

The V call is TRBV20-1, the J call TRBJ1-1, with TRBD1 matching 8 bases. Germline V lookup: CDR1 DFQATT, CDR2 SNEGSKA (reference sequence). The CDR3 loop spans 12 amino acids. V lost 3 bases to trimming and J lost 7 bases; unmatched junction nucleotides: 4. DNA for the CDR3: TGCAGTGCTAGCAGGGGGCTGGGTGAAGCTTTCTTT. Residues: CSASRGLGEAFF.

This clonotype was seen a few times. V is TRBV12-3 or TRBV12-4 and J is TRBJ2-7; D gene unclear. The CDR3 runs to 13 residues. Trimming cost V 8 bases and J 0 bases, with 11 bases left between them. DNA for the CDR3: TGTGCCAGCGACAATTGGCCCTCCTACGAGCAGTACTTC. Translation: CASDNWPSYEQYF.

This clonotype was seen more than once but under ten times. The chain links TRBV29-1 to TRBJ1-4, with D unclear. V was cut by 0 bases and J by 2 bases, with 7 bases left in between. Germline V gives CDR1 SQVTM, CDR2 ANQGSEA. CDR3 length equals 14 residues. Here the CDR3 reads CSVEEWGTNEKLFF. The CDR3 region has the DNA TGCAGCGTTGAAGAATGGGGTACTAATGAAAAACTGTTTTTT.

Note on this clonotype: A clone one base away is much larger, so this may be a read error. This chain joins TRBV29-1 and TRBJ2-5; D gene ambiguous. Germline loops: CDR1 SQVTM, CDR2 ANQGSEA. V was cut by 4 bases and J by 1 base, with 7 bases left in between. The CDR3 consists of 12 residues. CDR3 amino acids: CSVGRPQETQYF. Here the CDR3 DNA reads TGCAGCGTTGGACGGCCCCAAGAGACCCAGTACTTC.

This clonotype turned up a few times. V and J are TRBV7-2 and TRBJ2-7; 7 bases line up with TRBD2. The CDR3 length is 15 residues. The germline V gene encodes CDR1 SGHTA and CDR2 FQGNSA. V trimming: 5 bases; J trimming: 3 bases; junction bases outside the gene matches: 10. The DNA of the CDR3 is TGTGCCAGCAGCGCCCGTGGAGCGGGATACTACGAGCAGTACTTC. Translated: CASSARGAGYYEQYF.

The rearrangement joins TRBV5-1 to TRBJ2-1, with 14 bases fitting TRBD2. The CDR3 is 15 residues long. The germline CDR1 and CDR2 sequences are SGHRS and YFSETQ. Trimming took 3 bases from V and 9 from J; bases not matched to a gene: 5. Here the CDR3 DNA reads TGCGCCAGCAGCTGGACTAGCGGGGGGACTCGTGAGCAGTTCTTC. Its protein product is CASSWTSGGTREQFF.

With regard to this clonotype: The junction and the germline gene differ at one end; a read error may be behind it. The gene calls are TRBV20-1 and TRBJ1-1, with D hard to call. The CDR3 is 12 amino acids. Germline CDR1 is DFQATT and CDR2 is SNEGSKA (reference sequence). The CDR3 DNA follows: TGCAGTTCTAGTGGTGGGAACACTGAAGCTTTCTTT. Protein: CSSSGGNTEAFF.